A selection of T cell receptor beta chains follows, all from one sample in a study of T cells in Graves' hyperthyroidism and ophthalmopathy. TCRdb processed the multiplex PCR reads anew with MiXCR; each CDR3 protein has one entry. The sample has a few hundred thousand distinct CDR3 sequences, about 16% seen once. The sequencing input was blood. Receptors were obtained from a woman aged 30 to 39 with Graves' hyperthyroidism. Each CDR3 is given with its conserved first and last residue. A D gene is named only where the DNA matches it firmly. The size field is filled for only some rows; it gives once, few, many or a size class.

j_gene,d_gene,abundance,v_gene,CDR3nt,CDR3aa
TRBJ2-7,TRBD2,many,TRBV2,TGTGCCACCTCGGGGGGGACATTATCCTACGAGCAGTACTTC,CATSGGTLSYEQYF
TRBJ1-6,.,.,TRBV20-1,TGCAGTGCTAGAGAAGGGGACGGGGGGCTAAGCTCACCCCTCCACTTT,CSAREGDGGLSSPLHF
TRBJ1-4,TRBD1,few,TRBV4-2,TGTGCCAGCAGCCAAGATCCGGGACAGGGGAATGAAAAACTGTTTTTT,CASSQDPGQGNEKLFF
TRBJ2-1,.,many,TRBV12-3/TRBV12-4,TGTGCCAGCAGTCCTAACTTCGCGGGATCAAGTGAGCAGTTCTTC,CASSPNFAGSSEQFF
TRBJ2-6,.,.,TRBV3-1,TGTGCCAGCAGCCCCGTCGACGGGCGGGCTGGGGCCAACGTCCTGACTTTC,CASSPVDGRAGANVLTF
TRBJ1-2,.,many,TRBV12-3/TRBV12-4,TGTGCCAGCAGTAGGTGGGAGACGGGCTATGGCTACACCTTC,CASSRWETGYGYTF
TRBJ2-3,TRBD2,many,TRBV3-1,TGTGCCAGCAGAGCGGGAGGGCCGATAGATACGCAGTATTTT,CASRAGGPIDTQYF
TRBJ1-1,.,many,TRBV4-1,TGCGCCAGCACTAGCAACATGAACACTGAAGCTTTCTTT,CASTSNMNTEAFF
TRBJ2-7,TRBD1,many,TRBV18,TGTGCCAGCTCACCGGCGCCGGGACAGGGTAACGAGCAGTACTTC,CASSPAPGQGNEQYF
TRBJ2-1,TRBD2,few,TRBV11-2,TGTGCCAGCAGCACAGGGACTAGCGGGACCTCCTACAATGAGCAGTTCTTC,CASSTGTSGTSYNEQFF
TRBJ1-4,.,few,TRBV5-1,TGCGCCAGCAGCTTGGACAGCTATAATGAAAAACTGTTTTTT,CASSLDSYNEKLFF
TRBJ2-7,.,many,TRBV28,TGTGCCAGCAGTTTACCGACATTAGGCCACGAGCAGTACTTC,CASSLPTLGHEQYF
TRBJ2-3,TRBD2,.,TRBV6-1,TGTGCCAGCAGTTGGTCCAACCTAGCGGGTTACGCAGATACGCAGTATTTT,CASSWSNLAGYADTQYF
TRBJ2-2,.,few,TRBV28,TGTGCCAGCAGTCCCGTCAGGAGCACCGGTGACACCGGGGAGCTGTTTTTT,CASSPVRSTGDTGELFF
TRBJ2-1,.,.,TRBV5-8,TGTGCCAGCAGCACTACAGGGGGCGCGGGGCTAGCGGGGGAGCAGTTCTTC,CASSTTGGAGLAGEQFF
TRBJ2-1,TRBD2,many,TRBV28,TGTGCCAGCAGCCCGGGGGTAGCGGGTCTTAATGAGCAGTTCTTC,CASSPGVAGLNEQFF
TRBJ2-2,.,few,TRBV29-1,TGCAGCGCCAGGAGGGGAACCGGGGAGCTGTTTTTT,CSARRGTGELFF
TRBJ2-5,.,many,TRBV28,TGTGCCAGCAGTCCACCTGTTAGGGGCCAAGAGACCCAGTACTTC,CASSPPVRGQETQYF
TRBJ2-1,.,.,TRBV7-9,TGTGCCAGCGCAGTGTCTAATGAGCAGTTCTTC,CASAVSNEQFF
TRBJ1-5,.,many,TRBV6-5,TGTGCCAGCAGTTACGGGAGCAATCAGCCCCAGCATTTT,CASSYGSNQPQHF
TRBJ2-7,.,few,TRBV24-1,TGTGCCACCAGTGATCCGAGGGGGACTGGGAGATACGAGCAGTACTTC,CATSDPRGTGRYEQYF
TRBJ1-2,TRBD1,many,TRBV10-3,TGTGCCATCACACACGAGCAGGGGGCTGTTGGAGGCTACACCTTC,CAITHEQGAVGGYTF
TRBJ2-7,.,.,TRBV20-1,TGCAGTGGGAAGGGTGTCGAGCAGTACTTC,CSGKGVEQYF
TRBJ2-3,.,few,TRBV15,TGTGCCACCAGTCGGACCGCGCTGGATACGCAGTATTTT,CATSRTALDTQYF
TRBJ1-2,TRBD1,many,TRBV29-1,TGCAGCGGCCAGGGACAGAACTATGGCTACACCTTC,CSGQGQNYGYTF
TRBJ2-2,.,many,TRBV5-6,TGTGCCAGCAGCGTTTCTGCGGGTCTCGTCACCGGGGAGCTGTTTTTT,CASSVSAGLVTGELFF
TRBJ2-7,.,many,TRBV28,TGTGCCAGCAGTTTACCACCTCCCCCAGGCGAGCAGTACTTC,CASSLPPPPGEQYF
TRBJ1-6,.,.,TRBV5-1,TGCGCCAGCAGCGATGATGATTCTAATTCACCCCTCCACTTT,CASSDDDSNSPLHF
TRBJ1-5,.,few,TRBV4-1,TGCGCCAGCAGCCATGCAGGGGTCAGCAATCAGCCCCAGCATTTT,CASSHAGVSNQPQHF
TRBJ2-2,.,.,TRBV3-1,TGTGCCAGCAGCCAAGGGATAGCCACCGGGGAGCTGCTTTTT,CASSQGIATGELLF
TRBJ2-7,.,many,TRBV7-9,TGTGCCAGCAGTTTAAGTAGCGTCGCTAACGAGCAGTACTTC,CASSLSSVANEQYF
TRBJ1-5,.,many,TRBV28,TGTGCCAGCAGGAAACAGGGCAATCAGCCCCAGCATTTT,CASRKQGNQPQHF
TRBJ1-1,TRBD1,many,TRBV20-1,TGCAGTGCTAGAGGGGACAGGGGAGGAACTGAAGCTTTCTTT,CSARGDRGGTEAFF
TRBJ1-1,.,.,TRBV28,TGTGCCAGCAGATGGGAGGGTGCGGAAGCTTTCTTT,CASRWEGAEAFF
TRBJ1-5,TRBD1,.,TRBV19,TGTGCCAGTAGTATAACAACAGGGGGAGGAAATCAGCCCCAGCATTTT,CASSITTGGGNQPQHF
TRBJ1-2,TRBD1,many,TRBV5-8,TGTGCCAGCAGCTTGGAAAGGGGGCAAGGAGGCTACACCTTC,CASSLERGQGGYTF
TRBJ2-1,TRBD2,many,TRBV6-1,TGTGCCAGCATTCAAGCGGGAGGTACGGGTAATGAGCAGTTCTTC,CASIQAGGTGNEQFF